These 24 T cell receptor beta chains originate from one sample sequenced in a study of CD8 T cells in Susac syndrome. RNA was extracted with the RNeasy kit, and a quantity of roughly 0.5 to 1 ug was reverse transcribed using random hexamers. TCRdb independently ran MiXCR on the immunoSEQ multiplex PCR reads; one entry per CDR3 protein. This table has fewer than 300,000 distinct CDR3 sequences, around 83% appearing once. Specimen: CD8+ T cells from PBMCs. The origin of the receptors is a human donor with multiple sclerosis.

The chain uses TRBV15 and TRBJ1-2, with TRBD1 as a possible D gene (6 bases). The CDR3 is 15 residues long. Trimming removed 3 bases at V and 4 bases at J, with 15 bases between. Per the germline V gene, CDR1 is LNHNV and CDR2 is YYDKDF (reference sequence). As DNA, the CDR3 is TGTGCCACCAGCAGGGGTAGGGGGACCCCCTATGGCTACACCTTC. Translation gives CATSRGRGTPYGYTF.

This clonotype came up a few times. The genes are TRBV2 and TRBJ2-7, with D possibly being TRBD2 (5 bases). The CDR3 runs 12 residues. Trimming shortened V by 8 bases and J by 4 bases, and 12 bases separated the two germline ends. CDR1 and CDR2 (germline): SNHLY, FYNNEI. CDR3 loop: CASAGRGYEQYF. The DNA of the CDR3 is TGTGCCAGCGCGGGTCGAGGATACGAGCAGTACTTC.

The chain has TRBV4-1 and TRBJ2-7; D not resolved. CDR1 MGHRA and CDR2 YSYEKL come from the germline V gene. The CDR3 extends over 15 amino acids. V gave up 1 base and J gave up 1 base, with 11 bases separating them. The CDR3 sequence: CASSQASETSYEQYF. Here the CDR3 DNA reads TGCGCCAGCAGCCAAGCCTCCGAAACTTCCTACGAGCAGTACTTC.

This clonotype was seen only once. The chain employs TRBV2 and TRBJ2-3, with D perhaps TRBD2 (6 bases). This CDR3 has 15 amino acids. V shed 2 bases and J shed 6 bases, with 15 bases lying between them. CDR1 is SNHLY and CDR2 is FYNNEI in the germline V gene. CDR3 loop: CASSEFTSLRDTQYF. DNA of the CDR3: TGTGCCAGCAGTGAATTCACTAGCTTGAGGGATACGCAGTATTTT. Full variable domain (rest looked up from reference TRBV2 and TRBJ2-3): EPEVTQTPSHQVTQMGQEVILRCVPISNHLYFYWYRQILGQKVEFLVSFYNNEISEKSEIFDDQFSVERPDGSNFTLKIRSTKLEDSAMYFCASSEFTSLRDTQYFGPGTRLTVL.

This chain's CDR3 is CASSPGLASRTDTQYF. The CDR3 DNA reads TGTGCCAGCAGTCCGGGACTAGCGAGCCGCACAGATACGCAGTATTTT. The chain recombines TRBV6-1 with TRBJ2-3; TRBD2 aligns across 10 bases. V was pared by 5 bases and J by 1 base, with 6 bases of the junction left unmatched. In germline, CDR1 is MNHNS, CDR2 SASEGT. CDR3 length: 16 residues.

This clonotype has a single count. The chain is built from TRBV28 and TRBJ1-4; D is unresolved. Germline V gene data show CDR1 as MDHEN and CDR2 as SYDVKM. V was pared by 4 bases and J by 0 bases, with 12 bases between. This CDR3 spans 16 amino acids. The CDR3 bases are TGTGCCAGCAGTTCCGTGAGGATTTCAACTAATGAAAAACTGTTTTTT. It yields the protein CASSSVRISTNEKLFF.

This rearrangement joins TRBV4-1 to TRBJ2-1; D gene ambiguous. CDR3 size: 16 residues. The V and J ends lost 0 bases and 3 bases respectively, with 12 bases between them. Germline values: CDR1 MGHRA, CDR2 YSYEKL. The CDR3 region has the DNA TGCGCCAGCAGCCAAGAAACCCCCGCCATCTACAATGAGCAGTTCTTC. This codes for CASSQETPAIYNEQFF.

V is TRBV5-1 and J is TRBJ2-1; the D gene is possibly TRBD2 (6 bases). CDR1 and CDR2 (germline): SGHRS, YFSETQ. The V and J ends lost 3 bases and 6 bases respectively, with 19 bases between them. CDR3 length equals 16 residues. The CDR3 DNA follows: TGCGCCAGCAGCTCGGCGGTCGCGGGGTGGGGCAATGAGCAGTTCTTC. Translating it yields CASSSAVAGWGNEQFF.

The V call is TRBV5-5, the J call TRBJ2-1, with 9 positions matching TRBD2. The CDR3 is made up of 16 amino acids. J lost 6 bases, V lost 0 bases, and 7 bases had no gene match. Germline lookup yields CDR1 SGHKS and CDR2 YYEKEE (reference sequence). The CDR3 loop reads CASSLEAAGGLNEQFF. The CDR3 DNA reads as TGTGCCAGCAGCTTGGAGGCTGCGGGAGGGCTCAATGAGCAGTTCTTC.

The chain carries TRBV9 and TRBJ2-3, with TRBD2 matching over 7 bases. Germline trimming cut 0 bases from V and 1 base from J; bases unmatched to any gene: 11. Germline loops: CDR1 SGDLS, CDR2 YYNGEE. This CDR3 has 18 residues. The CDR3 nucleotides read TGTGCCAGCAGCGTAGGGGGTGCGGGAGAGTGGGGCACAGATACGCAGTATTTT. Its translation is CASSVGGAGEWGTDTQYF.

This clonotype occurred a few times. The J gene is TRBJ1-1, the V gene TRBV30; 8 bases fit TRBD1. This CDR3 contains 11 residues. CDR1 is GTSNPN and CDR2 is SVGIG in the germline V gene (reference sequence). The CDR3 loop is CVHTGGTEAFF. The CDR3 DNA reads TGTGTCCACACAGGGGGCACTGAAGCTTTCTTT.

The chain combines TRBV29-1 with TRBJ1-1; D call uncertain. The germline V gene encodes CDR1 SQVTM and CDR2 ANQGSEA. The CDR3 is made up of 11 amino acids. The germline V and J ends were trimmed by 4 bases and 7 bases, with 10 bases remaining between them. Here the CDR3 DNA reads TGCAGCGTTGTAAAGGGAAATGAAGCTTTCTTT. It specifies CSVVKGNEAFF.

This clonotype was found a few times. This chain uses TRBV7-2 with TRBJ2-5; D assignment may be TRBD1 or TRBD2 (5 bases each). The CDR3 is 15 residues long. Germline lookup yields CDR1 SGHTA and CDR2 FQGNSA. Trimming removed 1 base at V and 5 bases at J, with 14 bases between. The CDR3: CASSLELGVEETQYF. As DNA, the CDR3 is TGTGCCAGCAGCTTAGAATTGGGGGTTGAGGAGACCCAGTACTTC.

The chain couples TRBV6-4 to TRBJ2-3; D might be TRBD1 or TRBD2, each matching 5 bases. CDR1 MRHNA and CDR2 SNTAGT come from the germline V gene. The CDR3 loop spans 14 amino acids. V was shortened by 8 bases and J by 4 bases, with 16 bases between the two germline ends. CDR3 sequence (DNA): TGTGCCAGCTCCCCCGGCGAGGGGTCAGATACGCAGTATTTT. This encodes CASSPGEGSDTQYF.

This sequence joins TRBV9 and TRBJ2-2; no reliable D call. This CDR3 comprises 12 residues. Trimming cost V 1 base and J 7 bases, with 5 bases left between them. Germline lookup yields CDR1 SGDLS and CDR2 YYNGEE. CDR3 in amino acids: CASSVSGGELFF. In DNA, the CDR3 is TGTGCCAGCAGCGTATCCGGCGGGGAGCTGTTTTTT.

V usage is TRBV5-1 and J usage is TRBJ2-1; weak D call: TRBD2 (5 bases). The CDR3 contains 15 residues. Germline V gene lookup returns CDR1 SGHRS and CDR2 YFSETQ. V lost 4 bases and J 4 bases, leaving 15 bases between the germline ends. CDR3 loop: CASSRSSSAYNEQFF. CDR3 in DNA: TGCGCCAGCAGCCGGAGTAGTAGCGCTTACAATGAGCAGTTCTTC.

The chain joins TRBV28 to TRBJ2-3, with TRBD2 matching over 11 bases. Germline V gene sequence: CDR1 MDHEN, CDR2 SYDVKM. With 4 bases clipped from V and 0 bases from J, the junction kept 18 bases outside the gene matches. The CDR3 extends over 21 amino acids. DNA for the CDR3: TGTGCCAGCAGTTCCCGTGGACTAGCGGGCGAGGGGCTGGCTAGCACAGATACGCAGTATTTT. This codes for CASSSRGLAGEGLASTDTQYF.

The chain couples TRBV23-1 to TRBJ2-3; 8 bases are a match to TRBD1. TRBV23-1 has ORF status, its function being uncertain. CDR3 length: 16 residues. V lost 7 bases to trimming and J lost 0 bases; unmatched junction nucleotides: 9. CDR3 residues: CASTLSQGESTDTQYF. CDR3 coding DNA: TGCGCCAGCACCCTATCACAGGGGGAGAGCACAGATACGCAGTATTTT.

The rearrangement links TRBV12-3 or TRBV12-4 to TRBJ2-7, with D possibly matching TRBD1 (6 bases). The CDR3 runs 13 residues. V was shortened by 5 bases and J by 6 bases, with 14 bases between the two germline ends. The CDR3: CASSHGQNGEQYF. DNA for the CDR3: TGTGCCAGCAGTCATGGACAGAACGGCGAGCAGTACTTC.

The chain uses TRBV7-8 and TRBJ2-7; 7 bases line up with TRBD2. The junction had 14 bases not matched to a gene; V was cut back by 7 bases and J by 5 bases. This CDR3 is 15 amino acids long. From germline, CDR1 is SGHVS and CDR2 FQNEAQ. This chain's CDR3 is CASKPTRGSSDEQYF. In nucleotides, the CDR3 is TGTGCCAGCAAGCCGACTCGCGGGAGTTCTGACGAGCAGTACTTC.

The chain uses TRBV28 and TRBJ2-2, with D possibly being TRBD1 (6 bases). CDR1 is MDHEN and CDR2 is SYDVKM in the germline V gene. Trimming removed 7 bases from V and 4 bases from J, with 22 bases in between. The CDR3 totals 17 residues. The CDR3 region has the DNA TGTGCCAGCACCTTAACAGGGTCAAGGCCGCCCACCGGGGAGCTGTTTTTT. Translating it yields CASTLTGSRPPTGELFF.

The CDR3 region has the DNA TGTGCCAGCAGAGACCCGGACAGGGCAGGCTATGGCTACACCTTC. This sequence encodes CASRDPDRAGYGYTF. The rearrangement uses TRBV27 and TRBJ1-2, with TRBD1 matching 8 bases. Germline CDR1 and CDR2: MNHEY and SMNVEV (reference sequence). After removal of 6 bases from V and 4 bases from J, the junction contained 10 bases not matched to a gene. The CDR3 totals 15 residues.

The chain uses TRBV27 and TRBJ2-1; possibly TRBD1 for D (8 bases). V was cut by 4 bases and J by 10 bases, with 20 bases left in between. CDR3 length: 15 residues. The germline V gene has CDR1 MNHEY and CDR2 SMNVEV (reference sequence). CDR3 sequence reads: CASSWEGQGAGEQFF. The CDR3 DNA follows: TGTGCCAGCAGTTGGGAGGGGCAGGGGGCAGGAGAGCAGTTCTTC.

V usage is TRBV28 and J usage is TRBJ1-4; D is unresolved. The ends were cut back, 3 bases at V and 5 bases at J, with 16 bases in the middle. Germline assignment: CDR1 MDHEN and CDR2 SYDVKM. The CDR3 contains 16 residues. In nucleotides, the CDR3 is TGTGCCAGCAGTTTCCCCCAGGAGGGAGAGAATGAAAAACTGTTTTTT. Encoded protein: CASSFPQEGENEKLFF.